This T cell receptor beta chain was recovered during a study of OX40 agonist ivuxolimab in advanced cancers. Study in general: Ivuxolimab was administered intravenously to patients at 0.01 to 10 mg/kg every 2 weeks. Enrollees could have had prior anti-PD-1, anti-PD-L1 or anti-CTLA-4 therapy, which 40% had received. Study-level results: Nonresponders included some who also had low normalized T-cell clonal expansion.

Some clones are missing from TCRdb's copy, which holds only in-frame ones; the method was immunoSEQ multiplex PCR. The table has about 59,000 clones, 80% to 90% seen once. This CDR3 is 13 amino acids long. Germline-derived CDR1 and CDR2 are ENHRY and SYGVKD. V lost 10 bases to trimming and J lost 5 bases, with 15 bases between them. To note about this clone: Its target is not known.

The sequence was collected from an adult with an advanced solid tumor such as melanoma, head and neck, liver or kidney cancer. V is TRBV10-3 and J is TRBJ2-4; possible D gene TRBD1, 6 bases. Sequences were derived from CD4+ or CD8+ T cells sorted from blood, sampled in a trial of the OX40 agonist ivuxolimab. The DNA of the CDR3 is TGTGCCACCCGGACAGTTCGCGAAAACATTCAGTACTTC. Its protein product is CATRTVRENIQYF.